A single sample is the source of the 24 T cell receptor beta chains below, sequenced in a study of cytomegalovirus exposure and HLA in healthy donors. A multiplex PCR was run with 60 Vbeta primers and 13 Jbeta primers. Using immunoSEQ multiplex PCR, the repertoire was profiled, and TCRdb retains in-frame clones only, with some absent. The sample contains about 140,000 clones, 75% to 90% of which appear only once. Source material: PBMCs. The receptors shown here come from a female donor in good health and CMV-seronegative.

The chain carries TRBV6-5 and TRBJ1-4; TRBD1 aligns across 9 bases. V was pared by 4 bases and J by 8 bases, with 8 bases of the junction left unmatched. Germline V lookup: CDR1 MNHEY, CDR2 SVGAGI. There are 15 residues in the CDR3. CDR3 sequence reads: CASSLGTGREEKLFF. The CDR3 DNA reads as TGTGCCAGCAGTTTGGGGACAGGGCGGGAAGAAAAACTGTTTTTT.

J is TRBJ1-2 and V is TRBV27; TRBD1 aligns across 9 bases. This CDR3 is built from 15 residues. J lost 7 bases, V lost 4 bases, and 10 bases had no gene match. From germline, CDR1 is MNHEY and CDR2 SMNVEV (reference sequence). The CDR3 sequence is CASSWAFGTGFGYTF. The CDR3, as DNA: TGTGCCAGCAGTTGGGCGTTCGGGACAGGGTTTGGCTACACCTTC.

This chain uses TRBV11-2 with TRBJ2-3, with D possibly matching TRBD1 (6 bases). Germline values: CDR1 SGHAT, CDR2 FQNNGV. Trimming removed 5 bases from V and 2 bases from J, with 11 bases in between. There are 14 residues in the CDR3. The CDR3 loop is CASSQGQSTDTQYF. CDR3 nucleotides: TGTGCCAGCAGCCAAGGACAGTCCACAGATACGCAGTATTTT.

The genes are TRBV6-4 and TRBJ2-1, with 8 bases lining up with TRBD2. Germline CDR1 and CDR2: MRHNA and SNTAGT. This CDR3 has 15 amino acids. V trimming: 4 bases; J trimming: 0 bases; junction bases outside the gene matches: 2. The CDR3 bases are TGTGCCAGCAGTGCGAGCGGGAGCTCCTACAATGAGCAGTTCTTC. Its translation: CASSASGSSYNEQFF.

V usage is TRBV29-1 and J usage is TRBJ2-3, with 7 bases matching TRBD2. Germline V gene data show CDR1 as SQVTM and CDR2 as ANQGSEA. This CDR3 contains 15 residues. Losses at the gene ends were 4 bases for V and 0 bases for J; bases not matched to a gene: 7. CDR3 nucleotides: TGCAGCGTTGGGGGGGGGAGCGGTAGCACAGATACGCAGTATTTT. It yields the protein CSVGGGSGSTDTQYF.

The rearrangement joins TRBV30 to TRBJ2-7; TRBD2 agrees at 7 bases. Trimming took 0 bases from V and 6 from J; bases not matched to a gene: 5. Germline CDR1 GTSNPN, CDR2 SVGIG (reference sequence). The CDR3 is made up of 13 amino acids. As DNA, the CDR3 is TGTGCCTGGAGTGTACTATCGGGGGGCGAGCAGTACTTC. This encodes CAWSVLSGGEQYF.

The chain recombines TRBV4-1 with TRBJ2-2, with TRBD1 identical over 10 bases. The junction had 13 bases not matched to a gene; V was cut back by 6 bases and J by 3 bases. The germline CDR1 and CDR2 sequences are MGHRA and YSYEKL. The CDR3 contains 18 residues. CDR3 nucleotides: TGCGCCAGCAGACCCGGGACAGGGGACCCAAAGTACACCGGGGAGCTGTTTTTT. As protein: CASRPGTGDPKYTGELFF.

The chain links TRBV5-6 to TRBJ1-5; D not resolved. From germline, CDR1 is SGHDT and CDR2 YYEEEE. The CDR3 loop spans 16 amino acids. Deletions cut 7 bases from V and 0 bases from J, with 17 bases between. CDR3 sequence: CASSFGGENSNQPQHF. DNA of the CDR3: TGTGCCAGCTCCTTTGGTGGAGAAAATAGCAATCAGCCCCAGCATTTT.

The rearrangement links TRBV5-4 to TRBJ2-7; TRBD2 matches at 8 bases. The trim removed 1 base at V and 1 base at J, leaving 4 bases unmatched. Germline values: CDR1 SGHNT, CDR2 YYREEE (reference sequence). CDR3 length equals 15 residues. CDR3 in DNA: TGTGCCAGCAGCTTGTCACTAGCGGATTCCTACGAGCAGTACTTC. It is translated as CASSLSLADSYEQYF.

CDR3 in DNA: TGCGCCAGCAGCACGCAGACAGGGAAAGAGACCCAGTACTTC. The encoded protein is CASSTQTGKETQYF. J is TRBJ2-5 and V is TRBV5-1; 7 bases line up with TRBD1. This CDR3 is built from 14 residues. The V segment lost 4 bases and the J segment 3 bases; nucleotides outside the gene matches: 6. Germline lookup yields CDR1 SGHRS and CDR2 YFSETQ.

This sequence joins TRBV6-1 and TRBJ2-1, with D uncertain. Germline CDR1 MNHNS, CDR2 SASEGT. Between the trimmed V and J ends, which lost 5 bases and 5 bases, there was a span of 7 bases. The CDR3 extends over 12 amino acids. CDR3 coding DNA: TGTGCCAGCAGTACAGAACACAATGAGCAGTTCTTC. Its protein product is CASSTEHNEQFF.

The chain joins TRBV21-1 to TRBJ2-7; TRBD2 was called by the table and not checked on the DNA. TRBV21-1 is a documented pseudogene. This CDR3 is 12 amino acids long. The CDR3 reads CASSTPLDEQYF. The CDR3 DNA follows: TGTGCCAGCAGCACCCCACTCGACGAGCAGTACTTC.

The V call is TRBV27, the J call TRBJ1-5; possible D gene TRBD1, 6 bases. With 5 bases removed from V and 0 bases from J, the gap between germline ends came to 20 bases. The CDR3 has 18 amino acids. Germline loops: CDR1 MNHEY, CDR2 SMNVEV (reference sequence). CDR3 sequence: CASSPSPTGIYSNQPQHF. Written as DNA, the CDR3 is TGTGCCAGCAGTCCTTCCCCAACAGGGATATATAGCAATCAGCCCCAGCATTTT.

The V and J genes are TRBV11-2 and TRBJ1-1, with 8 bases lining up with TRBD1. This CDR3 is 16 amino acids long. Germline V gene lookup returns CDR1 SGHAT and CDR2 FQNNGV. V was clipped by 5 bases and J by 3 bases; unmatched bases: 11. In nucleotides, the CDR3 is TGTGCCAGCAGCCCAGGGGGCGTCAGGGAGGACACTGAAGCTTTCTTT. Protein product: CASSPGGVREDTEAFF.

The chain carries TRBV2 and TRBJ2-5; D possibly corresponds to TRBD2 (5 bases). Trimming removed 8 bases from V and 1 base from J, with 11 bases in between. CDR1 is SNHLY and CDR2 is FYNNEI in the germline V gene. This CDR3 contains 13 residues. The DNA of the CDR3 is TGTGCCAGCGTGAGGGATTTCCAAGAGACCCAGTACTTC. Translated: CASVRDFQETQYF.

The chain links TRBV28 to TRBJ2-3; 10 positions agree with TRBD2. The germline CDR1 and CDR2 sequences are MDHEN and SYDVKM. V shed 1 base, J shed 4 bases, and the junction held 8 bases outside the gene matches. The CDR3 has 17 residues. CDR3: CASSLSPSGSAADTQYF. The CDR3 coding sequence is TGTGCCAGCAGTTTATCCCCTAGCGGGAGTGCTGCAGATACGCAGTATTTT.

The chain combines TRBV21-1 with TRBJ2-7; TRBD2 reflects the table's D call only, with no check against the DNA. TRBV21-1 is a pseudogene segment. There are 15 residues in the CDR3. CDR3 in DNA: TGTGCCAGCAGCAGGGAGGGTCGACATCCCCACGAGCAGTACTTC. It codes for CASSREGRHPHEQYF.

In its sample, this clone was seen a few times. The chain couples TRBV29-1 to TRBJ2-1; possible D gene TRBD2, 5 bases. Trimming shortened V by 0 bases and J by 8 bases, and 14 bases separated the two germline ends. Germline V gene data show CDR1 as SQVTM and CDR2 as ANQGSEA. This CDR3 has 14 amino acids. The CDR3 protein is CSVEDLSGMDEQFF. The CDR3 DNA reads TGCAGCGTTGAAGATCTGTCCGGGATGGATGAGCAGTTCTTC.

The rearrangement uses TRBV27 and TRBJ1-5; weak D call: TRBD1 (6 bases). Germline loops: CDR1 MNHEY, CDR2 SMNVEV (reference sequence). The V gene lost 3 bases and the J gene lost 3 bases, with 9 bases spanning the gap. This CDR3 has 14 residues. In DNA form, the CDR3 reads TGTGCCAGCAGTTTCCAGGGGCCCAATCAGCCCCAGCATTTT. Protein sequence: CASSFQGPNQPQHF.

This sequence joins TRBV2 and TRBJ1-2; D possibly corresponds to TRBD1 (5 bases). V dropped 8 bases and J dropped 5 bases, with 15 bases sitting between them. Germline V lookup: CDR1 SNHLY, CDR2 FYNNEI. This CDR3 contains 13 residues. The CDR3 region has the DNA TGTGCCAGCCTAGGACACAGATCTTATGGCTACACCTTC. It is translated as CASLGHRSYGYTF. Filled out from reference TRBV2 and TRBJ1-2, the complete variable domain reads EPEVTQTPSHQVTQMGQEVILRCVPISNHLYFYWYRQILGQKVEFLVSFYNNEISEKSEIFDDQFSVERPDGSNFTLKIRSTKLEDSAMYFCASLGHRSYGYTFGSGTRLTVV.

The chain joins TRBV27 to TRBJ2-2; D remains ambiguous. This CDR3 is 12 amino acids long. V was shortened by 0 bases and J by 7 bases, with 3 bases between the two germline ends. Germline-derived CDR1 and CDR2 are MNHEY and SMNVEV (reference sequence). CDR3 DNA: TGTGCCAGCAGTTTATCTAGCGGGGAGCTGTTTTTT. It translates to CASSLSSGELFF.

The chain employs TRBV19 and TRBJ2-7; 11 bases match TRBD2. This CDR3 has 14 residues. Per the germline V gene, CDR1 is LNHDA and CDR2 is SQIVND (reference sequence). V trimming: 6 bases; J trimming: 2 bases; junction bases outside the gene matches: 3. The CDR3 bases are TGTGCCAGTAGCACTAGCGGGAGTCCCTACGAGCAGTACTTC. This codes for CASSTSGSPYEQYF.

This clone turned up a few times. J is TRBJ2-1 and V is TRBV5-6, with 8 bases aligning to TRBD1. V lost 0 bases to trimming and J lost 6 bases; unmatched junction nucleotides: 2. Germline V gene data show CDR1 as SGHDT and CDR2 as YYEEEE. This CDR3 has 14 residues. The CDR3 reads CASSLGTGTNEQFF. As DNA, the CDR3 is TGTGCCAGCAGCTTGGGGACAGGGACCAATGAGCAGTTCTTC.

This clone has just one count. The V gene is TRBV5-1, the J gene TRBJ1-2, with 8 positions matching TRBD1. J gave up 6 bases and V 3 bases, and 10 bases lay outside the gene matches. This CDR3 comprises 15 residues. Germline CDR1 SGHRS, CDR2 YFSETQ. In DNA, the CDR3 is TGCGCCAGCAGCTACCAGGGACAGGCTCGGGATGGCTACACCTTC. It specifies CASSYQGQARDGYTF.